This TCR beta chain is from a study of T cells in Graves' hyperthyroidism and ophthalmopathy. The CDR3 contains 11 residues. Between the trimmed V and J ends, which lost 6 bases and 11 bases, there was a span of 13 bases. Per the germline V gene, CDR1 is MGHDK and CDR2 is SYGVNS. Each diagnosis drew on symptoms, thyroxine, TRAb, thyroid ultrasound and orbital computed tomography findings. The TCR beta CDR3 regions underwent amplification using RNA transcripts as the source. The TCR CDR3 was amplified in a first-round RT-PCR using the HTBI primer set. TCRdb passed the multiplex PCR reads through MiXCR, listing each CDR3 protein once. The data hold fewer than 800,000 distinct CDR3 sequences, with about a sixth observed a single time.

Sequenced input: blood. V usage is TRBV25-1 and J usage is TRBJ2-5; D remains unclear. The receptor was isolated from a man in his late teens or twenties with Graves' hyperthyroidism. The CDR3 nucleotides read TGTGCCAGCAGCGGAACGGGCCGTCAGTACTTC. This sequence encodes CASSGTGRQYF.